The 29 T cell receptor beta chains listed next were all sequenced from one sample in a study of T cells in Graves' hyperthyroidism and ophthalmopathy. Authors of the study amplified TCR beta CDR3 regions from RNA transcripts. First-round RT-PCR of the TCR CDR3 relied on the HTBI primer set. TCRdb processed the multiplex PCR reads anew with MiXCR; each CDR3 protein has one entry. The table includes around 800,000 distinct CDR3 sequences, over 35% detected once. The sequencing input was blood. All receptors come from a man younger than 35 with Graves' hyperthyroidism.

Worth noting for this clonotype: This sequence may be a read error, since a much larger clone differs from it by one base. The chain employs TRBV29-1 and TRBJ1-1, with a weak D call TRBD1 (5 bases). The CDR3 consists of 14 residues. Germline values: CDR1 SQVTM, CDR2 ANQGSEA. V lost 7 bases and J 3 bases, leaving 18 bases between the germline ends. The CDR3 spells CSGISGGWDTEAFF. CDR3 nucleotides: TGCAGCGGGATAAGTGGGGGATGGGACACTGAAGCTTTCTTT.

This clonotype has ten or more counts. The CDR3 DNA follows: TGTGCCAGCAGTGAAGAGCGGCTAGCGGGGGAGCTGTTTTTT. It specifies CASSEERLAGELFF. The chain employs TRBV2 and TRBJ2-2, with D possibly TRBD2 on 6 matching bases. The CDR3 runs 14 residues. Germline values: CDR1 SNHLY, CDR2 FYNNEI. Trimming pared 1 base from V and 8 bases from J, leaving 11 bases between.

This clonotype was recorded at least ten times. The gene calls are TRBV20-1 and TRBJ1-2; D is possibly TRBD1 (5 bases). V lost 1 base and J 7 bases, leaving 10 bases between the germline ends. This CDR3 comprises 12 residues. Germline-derived CDR1 and CDR2 are DFQATT and SNEGSKA (reference sequence). The CDR3 spells CSARVGPSGYTF. The CDR3 nucleotides read TGCAGTGCTAGAGTGGGGCCCTCTGGCTACACCTTC.

This clonotype was found many times. J is TRBJ1-2 and V is TRBV20-1, with D tentatively TRBD1 (5 bases). CDR1 is DFQATT and CDR2 is SNEGSKA in the germline V gene (reference sequence). The V end was cut by 1 base, the J end by 0 bases, with 9 bases between. This CDR3 contains 14 residues. The CDR3 region is CSARGQPANYGYTF. The CDR3 region has the DNA TGCAGTGCTAGAGGACAGCCGGCTAACTATGGCTACACCTTC.

In this sample, this clonotype turned up a few times. The chain combines TRBV7-9 with TRBJ2-5; D tentatively fits TRBD1 or TRBD2 (5 bases each). Germline V CDR1 and CDR2: SEHNR, FQNEAQ (reference sequence). Trimming cost V 1 base and J 2 bases, with 14 bases left between them. CDR3 length: 16 amino acids. CDR3 coding DNA: TGTGCCAGCAGCTTAGTGTACGTGGGACGGCAAGAGACCCAGTACTTC. Protein: CASSLVYVGRQETQYF.

The table lists this clonotype with many counts. The V gene is TRBV15, the J gene TRBJ1-5; D gene ambiguous. This CDR3 is 15 amino acids long. The V gene lost 6 bases and the J gene lost 0 bases, with 12 bases spanning the gap. Germline V gene sequence: CDR1 LNHNV, CDR2 YYDKDF (reference sequence). This CDR3 reads CATSLGAYSNQPQHF. The CDR3 DNA follows: TGTGCCACCAGTTTGGGAGCTTATAGCAATCAGCCCCAGCATTTT.

Comments on this clonotype: A much larger clone is a single base away; this may be a read error. The chain recombines TRBV12-3 or TRBV12-4 with TRBJ1-2; 8 bases align to TRBD1. CDR3 length equals 13 residues. The CDR3 nucleotides read TGTGCCAGCAGTTTCGACAGGGGACATGGCTGCACCTTC. Amino acid sequence: CASSFDRGHGCTF.

As to this clonotype: Sequence at one end of the junction differs from germline and may be a read error. The CDR3 is CASSVTGDERPQHF. DNA of the CDR3: TGTGCCAGCAGTGTGACAGGGGATGAGCGGCCCCAGCATTTT. The chain recombines TRBV10-3 with TRBJ1-5, with 8 nucleotides matching TRBD1. The CDR3 extends over 14 amino acids. The germline V gene has CDR1 ENHRY and CDR2 SYGVKD.

This clonotype was found many times. CDR3 in DNA: TGTGCCAGCAGCTTGGGACAGGACACTGAAGCTTTCTTT. Residues: CASSLGQDTEAFF. V and J are TRBV5-4 and TRBJ1-1; the D gene is possibly TRBD1 (6 bases). The CDR3 length is 13 residues. V was cut by 0 bases and J by 3 bases, with 6 bases left in between. From germline, CDR1 is SGHNT and CDR2 YYREEE (reference sequence).

This clonotype appeared a few times. This chain connects TRBV7-9 to TRBJ2-7; 8 bases fit TRBD2. V was pared by 4 bases and J by 3 bases, with 14 bases of the junction left unmatched. Germline CDR1 is SEHNR and CDR2 is FQNEAQ (reference sequence). This CDR3 region has 17 residues. CDR3 in amino acids: CASSSPPLRAGGYEQYF. CDR3 in DNA: TGTGCCAGCAGCTCCCCTCCCCTTAGGGCGGGGGGCTACGAGCAGTACTTC.

Many counts were recorded for this clonotype. The chain has TRBV2 and TRBJ2-5; 8 bases line up with TRBD1. J gave up 5 bases and V 8 bases, and 10 bases lay outside the gene matches. CDR1 and CDR2 (germline): SNHLY, FYNNEI. CDR3 length equals 14 residues. In DNA, the CDR3 is TGTGCCAGCTCCCGGGACAGGCCTGGGGAGACCCAGTACTTC. Its translation: CASSRDRPGETQYF.

V usage is TRBV15 and J usage is TRBJ2-7, with no clear D. This CDR3 spans 14 amino acids. The V gene's germline CDR1 is LNHNV and CDR2 YYDKDF (reference sequence). The V and J ends lost 0 bases and 0 bases respectively, with 6 bases between them. Here the CDR3 reads CATSRDLSSYEQYF. As DNA, the CDR3 is TGTGCCACCAGCAGAGATCTCAGCTCCTACGAGCAGTACTTC.

The rearrangement joins TRBV12-3 or TRBV12-4 to TRBJ2-5; TRBD1 matches 8 bases. The CDR3 contains 15 residues. The V gene end was trimmed by 6 bases and the J gene end by 5 bases; junction bases not matched to a gene: 11. In DNA form, the CDR3 reads TGTGCCAGCAGATTCCTTGACAGGGGTCGTGAGACCCAGTACTTC. The encoded protein is CASRFLDRGRETQYF.

This clonotype was seen ten or more times. The chain couples TRBV2 to TRBJ1-5; no reliable D call. CDR3 size: 11 residues. Germline V gene sequence: CDR1 SNHLY, CDR2 FYNNEI. The V gene lost 8 bases and the J gene lost 5 bases, with 7 bases spanning the gap. The CDR3, as DNA: TGTGCCAGCCGATTGGATCAGCCCCAGCATTTT. It specifies CASRLDQPQHF.

This clonotype was seen a handful of times. The chain recombines TRBV20-1 with TRBJ1-1; D is perhaps TRBD1 (6 bases). Germline values: CDR1 DFQATT, CDR2 SNEGSKA (reference sequence). The CDR3 runs to 13 residues. V was clipped by 5 bases and J by 6 bases, with 16 bases between them. The CDR3 sequence is CSAERTAEPEAFF. CDR3 nucleotides: TGCAGTGCTGAAAGGACAGCCGAACCTGAAGCTTTCTTT.

This CDR3 reads CASNYLGQNTEAFF. DNA for the CDR3: TGCGCCAGCAATTATTTGGGCCAGAACACTGAAGCTTTCTTT. The J gene is TRBJ1-1, the V gene TRBV5-1; the D is unclear. The CDR3 is 14 amino acids. CDR1 SGHRS and CDR2 YFSETQ come from the germline V gene. Trimming cost V 6 bases and J 1 base, with 13 bases left between them.

This clonotype was seen a few times. This chain connects TRBV19 to TRBJ2-2; D could derive from TRBD1 or TRBD2 (5 bases each). Trimming removed 5 bases from V and 4 bases from J, with 14 bases in between. The CDR3 length is 15 residues. Germline CDR1 LNHDA, CDR2 SQIVND (reference sequence). The CDR3 sequence: CASSGGRVSTGELFF. The CDR3 DNA reads as TGTGCCAGTAGTGGAGGCAGGGTATCCACCGGGGAGCTGTTTTTT.

V gene TRBV15 combines with J gene TRBJ2-2; D not certain. This CDR3 is 16 amino acids long. V lost 0 bases and J 1 base, leaving 9 bases between the germline ends. Looked up from germline, CDR1 is LNHNV and CDR2 is YYDKDF (reference sequence). The CDR3 DNA follows: TGTGCCACCAGCAGAGATCTGATCTTGAACACCGGGGAGCTGTTTTTT. It yields the protein CATSRDLILNTGELFF. The full variable domain, its missing parts supplied by reference TRBV15 and TRBJ2-2, is DAMVIQNPRYQVTQFGKPVTLSCSQTLNHNVMYWYQQKSSQAPKLLFHYYDKDFNNEADTPDNFQSRRPNTSFCFLDIRSPGLGDTAMYLCATSRDLILNTGELFFGEGSRLTVL.

This clonotype was seen many times. CDR3 protein: CASSHFGDSGETQYF. CDR3 in DNA: TGTGCCAGCAGCCACTTTGGGGATTCAGGGGAGACCCAGTACTTC. This sequence joins TRBV7-9 and TRBJ2-5; D is possibly TRBD1 (5 bases). The V and J ends lost 5 bases and 5 bases respectively, with 18 bases between them. CDR3 size: 15 residues. Germline loops: CDR1 SEHNR, CDR2 FQNEAQ (reference sequence).

The V call is TRBV20-1, the J call TRBJ2-5; 10 bases are a match to TRBD2. V dropped 2 bases and J dropped 4; count of bases not matched to a gene: 7. This CDR3 has 15 residues. Germline V gene lookup returns CDR1 DFQATT and CDR2 SNEGSKA (reference sequence). The CDR3 spells CSARTGLAALETQYF. CDR3 bases: TGCAGTGCTAGAACCGGACTAGCGGCGTTAGAGACCCAGTACTTC.

The chain has TRBV11-1 and TRBJ2-7, with D possibly being TRBD1 (6 bases). This CDR3 is built from 15 residues. The germline V and J ends were trimmed by 5 bases and 3 bases, with 17 bases remaining between them. Germline V gene data show CDR1 as SGHAT and CDR2 as FQDESV (reference sequence). CDR3 bases: TGTGCCAGCAGCCGTTACCTGGGACAAAACTACGAGCAGTACTTC. Protein: CASSRYLGQNYEQYF.

V gene TRBV7-3 combines with J gene TRBJ1-1; D might be TRBD1 (5 bases). Deletions cut 1 base from V and 4 bases from J, with 13 bases between. The germline CDR1 and CDR2 sequences are SGHTA and FQGTGA. The CDR3 runs 15 residues. CDR3 protein: CASSLNGGISTEAFF. The CDR3 region has the DNA TGTGCCAGCAGCTTAAACGGGGGAATTAGCACTGAAGCTTTCTTT.

Note on this clonotype: At one boundary the junction diverges from the germline segment, which might be a read error. The rearrangement joins TRBV2 to TRBJ2-5; a possible D gene is TRBD2 (7 bases). The CDR3 is 14 residues long. Looked up from germline, CDR1 is SNHLY and CDR2 is FYNNEI. CDR3 coding DNA: TGTGCCAGCGGCCCGGGGGGCCCCTCCAAGACTCAGTACTTC. Residues: CASGPGGPSKTQYF.

The genes are TRBV4-1 and TRBJ1-1, with unresolved D. The germline V gene has CDR1 MGHRA and CDR2 YSYEKL. The V end lost 7 bases, the J end lost 0 bases, and 9 bases lay between the germline ends. This CDR3 has 13 amino acids. This chain's CDR3 is CASMAELNTEAFF. Here the CDR3 DNA reads TGCGCCAGCATGGCAGAATTGAACACTGAAGCTTTCTTT.

This clonotype was seen only once. The chain links TRBV6-1 to TRBJ2-6, with D unresolved. CDR3 length: 16 residues. V was shortened by 2 bases and J by 2 bases, with 10 bases between the two germline ends. CDR1 and CDR2 from the germline V gene are MNHNS and SASEGT. CDR3 amino acids: CASSENSAAGANVLTF. In DNA, the CDR3 is TGTGCCAGCAGTGAAAATTCCGCGGCTGGGGCCAACGTCCTGACTTTC.

This clonotype has at least ten counts. The J gene is TRBJ1-1, the V gene TRBV2, with no clear D. The V and J ends lost 3 bases and 1 base respectively, with 6 bases between them. The CDR3 totals 13 residues. Germline assignment: CDR1 SNHLY and CDR2 FYNNEI. The DNA of the CDR3 is TGTGCCAGCAGTGAGTTCCCGAACACTGAAGCTTTCTTT. Amino acid sequence: CASSEFPNTEAFF.

This chain joins TRBV5-5 and TRBJ2-7; no clear D gene. The CDR3 has 14 residues. Germline V gene lookup returns CDR1 SGHKS and CDR2 YYEKEE (reference sequence). V lost 7 bases and J lost 3, with 17 bases in between. The CDR3 sequence is CASSPRDESYEQYF. The CDR3 DNA sequence: TGTGCCAGCTCACCACGAGACGAGAGCTACGAGCAGTACTTC.

To note about this clonotype: It may be a read error: a sequence one base away is much more abundant. This rearrangement joins TRBV9 to TRBJ1-1; 11 bases fit TRBD1. Germline V lookup: CDR1 SGDLS, CDR2 YYNGEE. The CDR3 is 15 amino acids. Trimming took 0 bases from V and 6 from J; bases not matched to a gene: 4. The CDR3: CASSVGTGGAAEAFF. The CDR3 nucleotides are TGTGCCAGCAGCGTAGGGACAGGGGGCGCGGCTGAAGCTTTCTTT.

In DNA, the CDR3 is TGCAGCAGCCTGTACGGGACGGTAGTACAGTACTTC. Translated, it gives CSSLYGTVVQYF. The J gene is TRBJ2-7, the V gene TRBV20-1, with D perhaps assigned TRBD1 or TRBD2 (5 bases each). From germline, CDR1 is DFQATT and CDR2 SNEGSKA (reference sequence). This CDR3 has 12 residues.